This T cell receptor beta chain stems from a study of identical twins. General study points: Sequences that were out-of-frame, alpha and twin-shared displayed an excess of low generation probability.

Germline-derived CDR1 and CDR2 are LGHDT and YNNKEL (reference sequence). The CDR3 runs 21 residues. The ends lost 4 bases at V and 2 bases at J; junction bases unmatched: 16. Each donor (without exception) was a healthy Caucasian. A word on this clonotype: As yet, its antigen is unknown.

TCRdb re-derived calls from the 5' RACE reads in MiXCR, one entry per CDR3 protein. Among 200,000 to 250,000 distinct CDR3 sequences listed, over 11% were seen once. This sequence was found in a young woman in good health. J is TRBJ2-5 and V is TRBV3-1, with 16 bases identical to TRBD2. The material sequenced was memory (CD45RO+) T cells sorted from blood. In nucleotides, the CDR3 is TGTGCCAGCAGCCGATCGTTCCCGGGACTAGCGGGGGGGCTTGCACAAGAGACCCAGTACTTC. Protein sequence: CASSRSFPGLAGGLAQETQYF.